This is a list of T cell receptor beta chains from one sample in a study of response to subunit inactivated influenza vaccine. TCRdb processed the RT-PCR reads anew with MiXCR; each CDR3 protein has one entry. The sample shows around 540,000 distinct CDR3 sequences, over 9.5% of them seen only once. The sample consisted of PBMCs from blood, taken on the day of vaccination. All receptors derive from a man aged 45-65 years who received an inactivated influenza vaccine. CDR3s include the opening cysteine and the closing phenylalanine or tryptophan. The D gene is left open where the match is weak. A row's size may be missing; if present it is once, few, many or a size class.

d_gene | abundance | j_gene | v_gene | len | CDR3nt | CDR3aa
TRBD1 | NA | TRBJ2-2 | TRBV24-1 | 17 | TGTGCCACCACTGATGGAGGAGGACAGGGGGCCACCGGGGAGCTGTTTTTT | CATTDGGGQGATGELFF
TRBD1 | many | TRBJ2-5 | TRBV20-1 | 12 | TGCAGTGGGGGCAGGGGGCTAGAGACCCAGTACTTC | CSGGRGLETQYF
TRBD2 | many | TRBJ2-5 | TRBV20-1 | 19 | TGCAGTGCTAGACCCGGGGGGAGAGAGAAACCCTCCCACCGGGAGACCCAGTACTTC | CSARPGGREKPSHRETQYF
NA | many | TRBJ2-1 | TRBV5-5 | 14 | TGTGCCAGCAGCTTGGGGACATTATACAATGAGCAGTTCTTC | CASSLGTLYNEQFF
TRBD2 | few | TRBJ2-5 | TRBV7-3 | 15 | TGTGCCAGCAGCTTAACTAGCGGGAGAGGGGAGACCCAGTACTTC | CASSLTSGRGETQYF
NA | NA | TRBJ2-3 | TRBV12-3/TRBV12-4 | 14 | TGTGCCAGCAGTAAATTACAGGGCGCAGATACGCAGTATTTT | CASSKLQGADTQYF
NA | few | TRBJ1-2 | TRBV20-1 | 13 | TGCAGTGCTAGGGTCACACAGGGATTGGAGCTCTCCTTC | CSARVTQGLELSF
TRBD2 | NA | TRBJ2-7 | TRBV20-1 | 17 | TGCAGTGCTAGATCGGTAAGCGGACTAGCGGGTGTCTACGAGCAGTACTTC | CSARSVSGLAGVYEQYF
NA | few | TRBJ2-5 | TRBV15 | 16 | TGTGCCACCAGCAGAGAATTCCTGCCCTCCCAAGAGACCCAGTACTTC | CATSREFLPSQETQYF
TRBD2 | NA | TRBJ2-3 | TRBV3-1 | 16 | TGTGCCAGCAGCAAACTAGCGGGGGGTTTAACAGATACGCAGTATTTT | CASSKLAGGLTDTQYF
NA | NA | TRBJ2-4 | TRBV6-5 | 16 | TGTGCCAGCAGTTACGGAAACGGCGGGGTCAAAAACATTCAGTACTTC | CASSYGNGGVKNIQYF
NA | NA | TRBJ2-1 | TRBV5-1 | 15 | TGCGCCAGCAGCTTGGCCTGGGCAGGGGCTGATGAGCAGTTCTTC | CASSLAWAGADEQFF
TRBD2 | few | TRBJ2-1 | TRBV5-1 | 16 | TGCGCCAGCAGCTTTACGACTAGCGGGAGGGCCGGTGAGCAGTTCTTC | CASSFTTSGRAGEQFF
TRBD1 | NA | TRBJ1-2 | TRBV6-5 | 13 | TGTGCCAGCAGTTGGACAGGGGACTATGGCTACACCTTC | CASSWTGDYGYTF
NA | many | TRBJ2-1 | TRBV6-2/TRBV6-3 | 18 | TGTGCCAGCAGTTTACGGAGTCTCGCAGGCTCGAAAAGCAATGAGCAGTTCTTC | CASSLRSLAGSKSNEQFF
NA | few | TRBJ2-2 | TRBV27 | 16 | TGTGCCAGCAGTTTATATGCCGGGCAGCCCACCGGGGAGCTGTTTTTT | CASSLYAGQPTGELFF
TRBD1 | few | TRBJ2-7 | TRBV27 | 18 | TGTGCCAGCAGTCGTCTGGCGGGAACGGGACAGGGGTCCTACGAGCAGTACTTC | CASSRLAGTGQGSYEQYF
TRBD2 | NA | TRBJ2-1 | TRBV3-1 | 17 | TGTGCCAGCAGCCAAGAAGTTACTAGCGGGGGCTACAATGAGCAGTTCTTC | CASSQEVTSGGYNEQFF
TRBD1 | many | TRBJ1-4 | TRBV7-2 | 15 | TGTGCCAGCAGCCAGCAGGGGGGAACTAATGAAAAACTGTTTTTT | CASSQQGGTNEKLFF
NA | few | TRBJ1-1 | TRBV6-1 | 13 | TGTGCCAGCAGTCCGGATCGGAGCACTGAAGCTTTCTTT | CASSPDRSTEAFF
NA | few | TRBJ2-7 | TRBV29-1 | 13 | TGCAGCGTTGAGGCCCCCCAGGCTACCGAGCAGTACTTC | CSVEAPQATEQYF
NA | NA | TRBJ2-5 | TRBV29-1 | 14 | TGCAGCGTGGCCGAGAGCGCCCAGGGGGAGACCCAGTACTTC | CSVAESAQGETQYF
TRBD1 | NA | TRBJ2-7 | TRBV28 | 14 | TGTGCCAGCACCCACAGACAGGGGAATAACGAGCAGTACTTC | CASTHRQGNNEQYF
NA | NA | TRBJ2-1 | TRBV12-3/TRBV12-4 | 16 | TGTGCCAGCACCGAGAACTTCCAGGGAAAGTACAATGAGCAGTTCTTC | CASTENFQGKYNEQFF
TRBD1 | many | TRBJ1-1 | TRBV6-5 | 14 | TGTGCCAGCAGTTACCCCGGGACAGAAATACAAGCTTTCTTT | CASSYPGTEIQAFF
TRBD2 | NA | TRBJ2-1 | TRBV3-1 | 17 | TGTGCCAGCAGCCAAGACGTAGCGGGGGGTTCCAACAATGAGCAGTTCTTC | CASSQDVAGGSNNEQFF
NA | many | TRBJ1-1 | TRBV7-9 | 14 | TGTGCCAGCAGCACCCCAACACGGAACACTGAAGCTTTCTTT | CASSTPTRNTEAFF
NA | few | TRBJ2-2 | TRBV20-1 | 14 | TGCAGTGCTACGTTAGGGGTTCGGCCCGGGGAGCTGTTTTTT | CSATLGVRPGELFF
TRBD2 | many | TRBJ2-1 | TRBV20-1 | 17 | TGCAGTGCTTCTAGACTAGCGGGACAGAGCTCCTACAATGAGCAGTTCTTC | CSASRLAGQSSYNEQFF
NA | many | TRBJ2-7 | TRBV12-3/TRBV12-4 | 12 | TGTGCCAGCAGTCCGAACAGCTACGAGCAGTACTTC | CASSPNSYEQYF
NA | NA | TRBJ2-6 | TRBV20-1 | 15 | TGCAGTGCCCGCGGACGGATCTCTGGGTCCAACGTCCTGACTTTC | CSARGRISGSNVLTF
NA | NA | TRBJ1-1 | TRBV5-1 | 13 | TGCGCCAGCAGCATTGACGGGGGAAGTTTTGCTTTCTTT | CASSIDGGSFAFF
NA | few | TRBJ2-7 | TRBV4-2 | 17 | TGTGCCAGCAGCCAAGATGGACGTGGGCCCGACGGAATCGAGCAGTACTTC | CASSQDGRGPDGIEQYF
NA | NA | TRBJ2-7 | TRBV7-6 | 13 | TGTGCCAGCGGCGGTTGGGCGTCCTACGAGCAGTACTTC | CASGGWASYEQYF
NA | few | TRBJ2-5 | TRBV6-2/TRBV6-3 | 13 | TGTGCCAGCAGTTGGGGCCGGCAAGAGACCCAGTACTTC | CASSWGRQETQYF
NA | many | TRBJ1-2 | TRBV7-8 | 13 | TGTGCCAGCAGCTTAGGACAGGCGGGGGGCTACACCTTC | CASSLGQAGGYTF
NA | NA | TRBJ2-3 | TRBV12-3/TRBV12-4 | 14 | TGTGCCAGCCAAGACAAGCACGGCCCAGATACGCAGTATTTT | CASQDKHGPDTQYF
NA | few | TRBJ2-7 | TRBV21-1 | 15 | TGTGCCAGCAGAGGCCCTGCCGGGAAAACCTACGAGCAGTACTTC | CASRGPAGKTYEQYF
NA | few | TRBJ1-1 | TRBV27 | 13 | TGTGCCAGCGCGGGACAACGGAACACTGAAGCTTTCTTT | CASAGQRNTEAFF
NA | NA | TRBJ1-1 | TRBV2 | 15 | TGTGCCAGCACCCTGGAGGGGGTAGACGTCACTGAAGCTTTCTTT | CASTLEGVDVTEAFF
TRBD2 | NA | TRBJ2-3 | TRBV12-3/TRBV12-4 | 12 | TGTGCCATTAGCGGGGGGGCAGATACGCAGTATTTT | CAISGGADTQYF
NA | NA | TRBJ2-7 | TRBV7-8 | 15 | TGTGCCAGCAGCCTTGGGGACGGCCTATCCTACGAGCAGTACTTC | CASSLGDGLSYEQYF
NA | NA | TRBJ2-1 | TRBV12-3/TRBV12-4 | 14 | TGTGCCAGCAGCTCTATGGGCCTCTACAATGAGCAGTTCTTC | CASSSMGLYNEQFF
TRBD2 | NA | TRBJ2-7 | TRBV5-6 | 16 | TGTGCCAGCAGCGTCGGACTAGCGGGAGTCCCCTACGAGCAGTACTTC | CASSVGLAGVPYEQYF
NA | NA | TRBJ2-1 | TRBV5-1 | 17 | TGCGCCAGCAGCCTATCCCAGGGCAGCAACTCCTACAATGAGCAGTTCTTC | CASSLSQGSNSYNEQFF
NA | few | TRBJ2-7 | TRBV12-3/TRBV12-4 | 13 | TGTGCCAGCACCGACACATTCTCCTACGAGCAGTACTTC | CASTDTFSYEQYF
NA | many | TRBJ1-4 | TRBV29-1 | 12 | TGCAGCGTTGGGGAAGGTGGTGAAAAACTGTTTTTT | CSVGEGGEKLFF
NA | few | TRBJ2-7 | TRBV4-3 | 15 | TGCGCCAGCAGCCAAGAAAAGACTGCGACCTACGAGCAGTACTTC | CASSQEKTATYEQYF
TRBD1 | few | TRBJ2-1 | TRBV6-2/TRBV6-3 | 15 | TGTGCCAGCAGCGCTGGGACAGGGGCGAGAAATGAGCAGTTCTTC | CASSAGTGARNEQFF